The T cell receptor (beta chain) described here comes from a study of OX40 agonist ivuxolimab in advanced cancers. Study context: The eligibility criteria allowed prior anti-PD-1, anti-PD-L1 or anti-CTLA-4 therapy, and 40% had some. Three patients had partial responses: one hepatocellular carcinoma, two cutaneous melanoma.

Concerning this clone: Its target is not known.

Only in-frame clones appear in the TCRdb table, and some are missing; sequencing was by immunoSEQ multiplex PCR. The sample lists around 55,000 clones; 86% were seen once. The CDR3 is 13 amino acids. Per the germline V gene, CDR1 is LNHDA and CDR2 is SQIVND (reference sequence). Trimming pared 5 bases from V and 4 bases from J, leaving 9 bases between. Whole-study results and caveats: CD8+ T cells showed, on average, more clonal expansion than CD4+ cells.

The V call is TRBV19, the J call TRBJ1-3; D gene unclear. This specimen consisted of CD4+ or CD8+ T cells sorted from blood, obtained in a trial of the OX40 agonist ivuxolimab. The TCR sequence derives from an adult with an advanced solid tumor such as melanoma, head and neck, liver or kidney cancer. The CDR3 DNA sequence: TGTGCCAGTAGTCCCTCCGGGGGAAACACCATATATTTT. Its translation: CASSPSGGNTIYF.